The clone carrying this T cell receptor (beta chain) has just a few counts. Its antigen is undetermined. These data come from a study of T cell repertoires in cytomegalovirus infection. As for the study in general: Selected CMV epitopes included recently identified HLA-C-restricted ones as well as well-studied HLA-B-restricted ones. Indicated by public TCR beta signatures were CMV infection and matching HLA type.

TCRdb ran MiXCR on the reads and lists one entry per CDR3 protein. The sample holds 650,000 to 900,000 distinct CDR3 sequences, about 33% seen once. Findings and caveats of the study: The ex vivo response was dominated by HLA-C-restricted CMV-specific TCR beta clonotypes.

The length of the CDR3 is 17 residues. V shed 3 bases and J 4 bases; nucleotides not matched to a gene: 13. CDR1 and CDR2 from the germline V gene are MDHEN and SYDVKM. The sequence was obtained from a human donor in good health (CMV status not recorded). Some clones in this sample may be carry-over from other donors' samples. This chain links TRBV28 with TRBJ1-1, with TRBD1 matching over 8 bases. The sequences come from cultured CD8+ T cells from PBMCs, collected from culture after CMV antigen stimulation. CDR3 sequence (DNA): TGTGCCAGCAGTTTCCGGGACAGGTTTTTTATTGGCACTGAAGCTTTCTTT. Translated: CASSFRDRFFIGTEAFF.